The 2 T cell receptor beta chains reported below all come from one sample, sequenced in a study of healthy donors' naive CD4 and CD8 T cells. TCR libraries were built from 450 to 650 ng of total RNA by linear amplification. TCRdb itself ran the reads through MiXCR, one entry per CDR3 protein. The table has about 180,000 distinct CDR3 sequences, around 70% seen once. Sequenced: naive CD4+ and CD8+ T cells sorted from blood, pooled from several donors. The receptors come from a pool of human donors in good health; the sample pools cells from several healthy donors.

V gene TRBV29-1 combines with J gene TRBJ2-1, with D uncertain. Germline-derived CDR1 and CDR2 are SQVTM and ANQGSEA. CDR3 length: 14 amino acids. V lost 3 bases to trimming and J lost 4 bases, with 13 bases between them. DNA of the CDR3: TGCAGCGTTGAGTTGCAGTCCAAATACAATGAGCAGTTCTTC. It translates to CSVELQSKYNEQFF.

Worth noting for this clonotype: At one end the junction does not follow the germline gene, possibly because of a read error. The chain links TRBV13 to TRBJ2-7, with TRBD2 matching 11 bases. The CDR3 runs to 15 residues. Germline V gene lookup returns CDR1 PRHDT and CDR2 FYEKMQ (reference sequence). CDR3 DNA: TGTGCTAGCAGCTTCCTGACTAGCGGGAAGTACGAGCAGTACTTC. This sequence encodes CASSFLTSGKYEQYF.